This T cell receptor (beta chain) was sequenced in a study of metastatic and nonmetastatic thyroid tumors. Study information: Samples came from malignant and benign thyroid patients, and repertoires were compared across blood and tumor or nodule tissue. Study conclusions and caveats: When malignant thyroid tumors were compared with benign nodules, TCR beta diversity was reportedly significantly higher in the malignant tumors. This held in both blood and tumor samples.

Patients underwent thyroid surgery, and none had received any treatment before it. The junction had 8 bases not matched to a gene; V was cut back by 6 bases and J by 1 base. The CDR3 length is 16 residues. Per germline, CDR1 SNHLY and CDR2 FYNNEI. This clone was counted many times. The antigen is not known. Under the authors' procedure: Clinicopathological groups differed in CDR3, with these differences serving to build a distant-metastasis classifier for papillary thyroid cancer. MiXCR reprocessed the PCR reads for TCRdb. TCRdb, not the original authors, processed these V and J calls. Of roughly 81,000 clones listed, about 9.1% are singletons.

This chain connects TRBV2 to TRBJ1-4; 7 nucleotides align to TRBD1. The clonotype originates from a female donor with papillary thyroid cancer or a benign thyroid nodule (not recorded which). Some clones in this sample may be carry-over from other donors' samples. The sample was blood. The CDR3: CASSRRGTETNEKLFF. In DNA form, the CDR3 reads TGTGCCAGCAGCAGAAGAGGGACAGAAACTAATGAAAAACTGTTTTTT.